This section outlines one T cell receptor (beta chain) sequence together with its context. The data were obtained in a study of blood T cell repertoires in COVID-19. Germline V gene sequence: CDR1 SGHVS, CDR2 FNYEAQ. After removal of 6 bases from V and 2 bases from J, the junction contained 8 bases not matched to a gene. This CDR3 is built from 16 residues. The method was immunoSEQ multiplex PCR; TCRdb's version includes in-frame clones alone and lacks a portion of them. Of roughly 250,000 clones in the sample, roughly 84% are singletons; the top ten hold approximately 14%. The receptor was isolated from a person aged 70 to 85 with COVID-19, enrolled during active disease. The sequencing input was peripheral blood. The rearrangement links TRBV7-6 to TRBJ2-3; TRBD2 agrees at 10 bases. This CDR3 reads CASSFSSGGDTDTQYF. DNA for the CDR3: TGTGCCAGCAGTTTTTCGAGCGGGGGGGACACAGATACGCAGTATTTT.